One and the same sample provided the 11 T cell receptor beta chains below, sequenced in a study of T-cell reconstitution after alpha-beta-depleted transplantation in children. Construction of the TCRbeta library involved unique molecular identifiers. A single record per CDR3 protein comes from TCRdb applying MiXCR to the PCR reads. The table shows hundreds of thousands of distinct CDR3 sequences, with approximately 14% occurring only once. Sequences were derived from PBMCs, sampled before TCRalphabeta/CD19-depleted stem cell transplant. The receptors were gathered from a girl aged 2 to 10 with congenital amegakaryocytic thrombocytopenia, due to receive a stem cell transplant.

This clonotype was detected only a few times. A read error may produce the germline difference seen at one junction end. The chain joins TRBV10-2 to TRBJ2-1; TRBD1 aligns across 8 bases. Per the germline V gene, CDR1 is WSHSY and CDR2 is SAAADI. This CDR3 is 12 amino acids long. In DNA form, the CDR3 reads TGCGCCAGCAGCATCACTCGACAGGGGTGGGTCTTC. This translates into CASSITRQGWVF.

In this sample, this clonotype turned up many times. The CDR3 region is CASSARLTAFQETQYF. DNA for the CDR3: TGCGCCAGCAGCGCCCGATTGACCGCCTTCCAAGAGACCCAGTACTTC. This chain uses TRBV5-1 with TRBJ2-5; D is unclear. Germline-derived CDR1 and CDR2 are SGHRS and YFSETQ. V lost 4 bases, J lost 1 base, and 17 bases lay in between. This CDR3 region has 16 residues.

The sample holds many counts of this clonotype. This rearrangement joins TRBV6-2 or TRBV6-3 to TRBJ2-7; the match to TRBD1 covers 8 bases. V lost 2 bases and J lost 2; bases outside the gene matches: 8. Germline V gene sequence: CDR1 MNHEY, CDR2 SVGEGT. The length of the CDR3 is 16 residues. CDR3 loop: CASSYRGWDRTYEQYF. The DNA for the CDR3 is TGTGCCAGCAGTTACCGAGGTTGGGACAGGACCTACGAGCAGTACTTC.

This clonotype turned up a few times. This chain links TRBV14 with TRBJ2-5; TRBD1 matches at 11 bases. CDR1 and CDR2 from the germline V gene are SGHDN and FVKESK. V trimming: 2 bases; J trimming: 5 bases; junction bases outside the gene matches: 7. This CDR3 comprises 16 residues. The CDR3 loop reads CASSQTDRGLKETQYF. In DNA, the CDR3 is TGTGCCAGCAGCCAAACGGACAGGGGGCTGAAGGAGACCCAGTACTTC.

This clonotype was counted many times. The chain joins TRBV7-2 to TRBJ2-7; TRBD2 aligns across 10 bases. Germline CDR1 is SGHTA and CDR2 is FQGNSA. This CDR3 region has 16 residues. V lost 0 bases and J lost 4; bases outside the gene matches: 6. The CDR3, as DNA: TGTGCCAGCAGCTTAGCCCCTAGCGGGAGTCTTTACGAGCAGTACTTC. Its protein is CASSLAPSGSLYEQYF.

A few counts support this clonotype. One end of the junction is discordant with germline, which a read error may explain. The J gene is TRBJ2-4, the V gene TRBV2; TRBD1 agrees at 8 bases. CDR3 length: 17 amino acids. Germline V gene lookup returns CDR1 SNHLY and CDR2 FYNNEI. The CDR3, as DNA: TGTGCCAGCAGGGAAGGGGGGACAGGTTCAGCCAAAAACATTCAGTACTTC. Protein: CASREGGTGSAKNIQYF.

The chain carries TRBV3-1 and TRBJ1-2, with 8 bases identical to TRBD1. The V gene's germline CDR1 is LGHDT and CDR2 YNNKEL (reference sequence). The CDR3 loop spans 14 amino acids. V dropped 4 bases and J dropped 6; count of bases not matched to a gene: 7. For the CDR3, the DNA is TGTGCCAGCAGCCGGACAGACAGGGGCCATGGCTACACCTTC. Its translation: CASSRTDRGHGYTF.

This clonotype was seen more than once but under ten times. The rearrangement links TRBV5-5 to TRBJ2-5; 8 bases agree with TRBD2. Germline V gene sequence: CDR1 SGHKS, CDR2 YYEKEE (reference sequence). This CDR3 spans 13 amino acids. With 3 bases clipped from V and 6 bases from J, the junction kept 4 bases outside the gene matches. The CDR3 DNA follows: TGTGCCAGCAGCTCGGGGACTAGTCAGACCCAGTACTTC. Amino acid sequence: CASSSGTSQTQYF.

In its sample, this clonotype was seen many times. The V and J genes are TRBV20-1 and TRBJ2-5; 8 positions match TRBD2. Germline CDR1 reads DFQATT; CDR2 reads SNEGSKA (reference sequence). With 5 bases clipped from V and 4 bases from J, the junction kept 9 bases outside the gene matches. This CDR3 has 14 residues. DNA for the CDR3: TGCAGTGCTCAGATAGCGGGAATTGCAGAGACCCAGTACTTC. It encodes CSAQIAGIAETQYF.

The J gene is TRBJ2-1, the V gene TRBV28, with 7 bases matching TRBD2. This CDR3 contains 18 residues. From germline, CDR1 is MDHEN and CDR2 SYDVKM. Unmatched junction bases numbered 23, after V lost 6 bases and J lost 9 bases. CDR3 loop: CASRRQFFQRGRLGEQFF. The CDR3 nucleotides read TGTGCCAGCAGGAGACAGTTCTTTCAGCGGGGCCGTTTGGGTGAGCAGTTCTTC. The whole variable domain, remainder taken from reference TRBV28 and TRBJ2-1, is DVKVTQSSRYLVKRTGEKVFLECVQDMDHENMFWYRQDPGLGLRLIYFSYDVKMKEKGDIPEGYSVSREKKERFSLILESASTNQTSMYLCASRRQFFQRGRLGEQFFGPGTRLTVL.

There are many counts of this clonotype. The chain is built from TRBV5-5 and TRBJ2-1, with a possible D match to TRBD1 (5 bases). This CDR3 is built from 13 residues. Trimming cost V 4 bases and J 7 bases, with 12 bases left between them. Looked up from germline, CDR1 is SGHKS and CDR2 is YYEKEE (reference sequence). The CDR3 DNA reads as TGTGCCAGCAGCCCCGAGACAGTGAATGAGCAGTTCTTC. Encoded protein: CASSPETVNEQFF.